The clone carrying this T cell receptor (beta chain) was detected once. Its antigen remains unidentified. V dropped 5 bases and J dropped 7 bases, with 14 bases sitting between them. Germline CDR1 reads SGHVT; CDR2 reads SQSDAQ. This CDR3 contains 14 residues. This sample was taken from a study of shared clonotypes between healthy human individuals. Whole-study context: CD4 naive and CD4 memory each took three plates per donor, while CD8 naive took two and CD8 memory one. Study-wide points: For naive CD4 cells, around 5% of clonotypes were shared across a handful of donors. Sampling covered blood only; tissue repertoires likely differ.

It was CD45RO-negative cells, positively selected for CCR7, that made up naive CD8 cells, with terminally differentiated effector memory CD45RA+ cells excluded. Generated by immunoSEQ multiplex PCR, the TCRdb table keeps only in-frame clones and is missing some. The data show around 550,000 clones, roughly 95% seen once. The chain has TRBV7-4 and TRBJ1-4; no clear D. The TCR sequence derives from a woman in her twenties or thirties in good health. Material for sequencing was naive CD8+ T cells sorted from blood. In DNA, the CDR3 is TGTGCCAGCAGCCCATCGCCCGGGATTGAAAAACTGTTTTTT. Amino acid sequence: CASSPSPGIEKLFF.